A single sample is the source of the 26 T cell receptor beta chains below, sequenced in a study of cytomegalovirus exposure and HLA in healthy donors. 13 Jbeta primers and 60 Vbeta primers were used for the PCR. Produced via immunoSEQ multiplex PCR; TCRdb's table is partial and in-frame only. This table lists around 52,000 clones. The material sequenced was PBMCs. Source of these receptors: a woman between 50 and 59 years old in good health and CMV-seropositive.

V usage is TRBV6-5 and J usage is TRBJ2-3; a possible D gene is TRBD1 (6 bases). The V gene's germline CDR1 is MNHEY and CDR2 SVGAGI. The CDR3 totals 16 residues. With 3 bases removed from V and 3 bases from J, the gap between germline ends came to 16 bases. The CDR3 region is CASSYQGGRGTDTQYF. As DNA, the CDR3 is TGTGCCAGCAGTTATCAAGGGGGTCGTGGGACAGATACGCAGTATTTT.

The chain has TRBV4-1 and TRBJ2-1; 13 bases align to TRBD2. Trimming removed 1 base from V and 1 base from J; junction bases left unmatched: 7. CDR1 is MGHRA, CDR2 YSYEKL, per germline. The CDR3 consists of 19 residues. CDR3 sequence: CASSQGLLAGGPSYNEQFF. CDR3 DNA: TGCGCCAGCAGCCAAGGGTTACTAGCGGGGGGGCCGTCCTACAATGAGCAGTTCTTC.

V is TRBV5-1 and J is TRBJ2-7; 8 bases line up with TRBD1. Per the germline V gene, CDR1 is SGHRS and CDR2 is YFSETQ. The V segment lost 3 bases and the J segment 3 bases; nucleotides outside the gene matches: 8. CDR3 length: 15 amino acids. CDR3 sequence reads: CASSWTGTGIYEQYF. The CDR3 DNA follows: TGCGCCAGCAGCTGGACCGGGACAGGCATCTACGAGCAGTACTTC.

CDR3 coding DNA: TGTGCCAGCAGTTACTCTGCGGAAAACACCATATATTTT. Translated, it gives CASSYSAENTIYF. The chain couples TRBV6-6 to TRBJ1-3; D not certain. V lost 0 bases to trimming and J lost 6 bases, with 6 bases between them. The CDR3 sequence is 13 residues long. From germline, CDR1 is MNHNY and CDR2 SVGAGI (reference sequence).

This chain uses TRBV2 with TRBJ2-2; a weak D match, TRBD1 (5 bases). V lost 6 bases to trimming and J lost 4 bases, with 15 bases between them. The CDR3 covers 15 residues. Germline assignment: CDR1 SNHLY and CDR2 FYNNEI. CDR3 in DNA: TGTGCCAGCAGCCGAATGAGACAGCCCACCGGGGAGCTGTTTTTT. This sequence encodes CASSRMRQPTGELFF.

In nucleotides, the CDR3 is TGCGCCAGCAGCCCTGTCAGGCTGAACACTGAAGCTTTCTTT. Translation gives CASSPVRLNTEAFF. This chain links TRBV5-1 with TRBJ1-1, with D hard to call. The CDR3 length is 14 residues. V lost 4 bases to trimming and J lost 0 bases, with 10 bases between them. In germline, CDR1 is SGHRS, CDR2 YFSETQ. The variable domain in full, with the rest retrieved from reference TRBV5-1 and TRBJ1-1, is KAGVTQTPRYLIKTRGQQVTLSCSPISGHRSVSWYQQTPGQGLQFLFEYFSETQRNKGNFPGRFSGRQFSNSRSEMNVSTLELGDSALYLCASSPVRLNTEAFFGQGTRLTVV.

V gene TRBV5-1 combines with J gene TRBJ2-7; D may be TRBD1 (6 bases). Germline-derived CDR1 and CDR2 are SGHRS and YFSETQ. V was pared by 4 bases and J by 2 bases, with 19 bases between. The CDR3 runs to 16 residues. The CDR3 is CASSQGSGWRPYEQYF. Here the CDR3 DNA reads TGCGCCAGCAGCCAGGGGTCAGGGTGGAGGCCCTACGAGCAGTACTTC.

This chain joins TRBV28 and TRBJ2-3; D call uncertain. V dropped 3 bases and J dropped 0 bases, with 7 bases sitting between them. CDR1 and CDR2 (germline): MDHEN, SYDVKM. This CDR3 comprises 14 residues. The CDR3 loop is CASSFLTSTDTQYF. As DNA, the CDR3 is TGTGCCAGCAGTTTTTTGACTAGCACAGATACGCAGTATTTT.

This chain joins TRBV28 and TRBJ2-2, with a tentative D call TRBD1 (5 bases). Germline V gives CDR1 MDHEN, CDR2 SYDVKM. There are 14 residues in the CDR3. The ends were cut back, 3 bases at V and 5 bases at J, with 10 bases in the middle. The CDR3: CASSFLSGTGELFF. The DNA of the CDR3 is TGTGCCAGCAGTTTCCTCTCAGGGACCGGGGAGCTGTTTTTT.

DNA of the CDR3: TGTGCCAGCAGCCCCTACTCCGGGACCCAGCATTTT. This translates into CASSPYSGTQHF. V is TRBV7-2 and J is TRBJ1-5, with no clear D. Trimming took 5 bases from V and 11 from J, leaving 13 bases between them. The germline CDR1 and CDR2 sequences are SGHTA and FQGNSA. This CDR3 is 12 amino acids long. Complete variable domain (other parts from reference TRBV7-2 and TRBJ1-5): GAGVSQSPSNKVTEKGKDVELRCDPISGHTALYWYRQSLGQGLEFLIYFQGNSAPDKSGLPSDRFSAERTGGSVSTLTIQRTQQEDSAVYLCASSPYSGTQHFGDGTRLSIL.

This chain uses TRBV5-6 with TRBJ2-5, with 13 bases matching TRBD2. The germline V gene has CDR1 SGHDT and CDR2 YYEEEE. V was pared by 0 bases and J by 4 bases, with 6 bases of the junction left unmatched. The CDR3 runs to 17 residues. DNA for the CDR3: TGTGCCAGCAGCTTGGGACTAGCGGGGGGTTTGGGAGAGACCCAGTACTTC. Residues: CASSLGLAGGLGETQYF.

The rearrangement links TRBV7-6 to TRBJ2-7, with 9 bases identical to TRBD2. CDR1 SGHVS and CDR2 FNYEAQ come from the germline V gene. Trimming cost V 7 bases and J 7 bases; bases outside gene matches: 11. This CDR3 has 14 residues. CDR3 loop: CASTLALAGREQYF. DNA for the CDR3: TGTGCCAGCACCTTGGCCCTAGCGGGGAGGGAGCAGTACTTC. Supplemented by reference TRBV7-6 and TRBJ2-7, the full variable domain reads GAGVSQSPRYKVTKRGQDVALRCDPISGHVSLYWYRQALGQGPEFLTYFNYEAQQDKSGLPNDRFSAERPEGSISTLTIQRTEQRDSAMYRCASTLALAGREQYFGPGTRLTVT.

The chain has TRBV5-6 and TRBJ1-1; no firm D call. In germline, CDR1 is SGHDT, CDR2 YYEEEE. This CDR3 is built from 14 residues. V dropped 2 bases and J dropped 1 base, with 9 bases sitting between them. CDR3 nucleotides: TGTGCCAGCAGCTTACCCGGGAGGAACACTGAAGCTTTCTTT. It encodes CASSLPGRNTEAFF.

The rearrangement uses TRBV27 and TRBJ1-1; no clear D gene. V was trimmed by 4 bases and J by 0 bases, leaving 9 bases between them. CDR1 and CDR2 (germline): MNHEY, SMNVEV (reference sequence). This CDR3 is built from 14 residues. The CDR3 is CASSSPAMNTEAFF. Written as DNA, the CDR3 is TGTGCCAGCAGTTCGCCCGCGATGAACACTGAAGCTTTCTTT.

The chain has TRBV2 and TRBJ1-5, with TRBD1 identical over 7 bases. Per germline, CDR1 SNHLY and CDR2 FYNNEI. V lost 5 bases and J lost 3; bases outside the gene matches: 10. The CDR3 is made up of 16 amino acids. The CDR3 loop is CASSPAGGQLNQPQHF. The CDR3 region has the DNA TGTGCCAGCAGTCCTGCCGGGGGACAGCTCAATCAGCCCCAGCATTTT.

The chain links TRBV6-4 to TRBJ2-1; 9 bases agree with TRBD2. The CDR3 has 16 residues. In germline, CDR1 is MRHNA, CDR2 SNTAGT. V lost 5 bases to trimming and J lost 7 bases; unmatched junction nucleotides: 12. CDR3 sequence (DNA): TGTGCCAGCAGTCCTGGGGTAGCGGGAGATAGGAATGAGCAGTTCTTC. Translated: CASSPGVAGDRNEQFF.

The V call is TRBV28, the J call TRBJ1-5; the D gene is possibly TRBD1 (6 bases). The germline V and J ends were trimmed by 5 bases and 5 bases, with 13 bases remaining between them. CDR3 length: 14 amino acids. Germline values: CDR1 MDHEN, CDR2 SYDVKM. The CDR3 nucleotides read TGTGCCAGCAGTGCCAGGGGTATCGATCAGCCCCAGCATTTT. It yields the protein CASSARGIDQPQHF.

The chain combines TRBV6-6 with TRBJ2-7, with D perhaps TRBD1 (5 bases). Per germline, CDR1 MNHNY and CDR2 SVGAGI (reference sequence). The CDR3 contains 13 residues. V gave up 7 bases and J gave up 9 bases, with 19 bases separating them. CDR3 loop: CASTPMGLRVQYF. DNA of the CDR3: TGTGCCAGCACCCCTATGGGGCTTCGCGTGCAGTACTTC.

V usage is TRBV7-2 and J usage is TRBJ2-7, with TRBD2 identical over 8 bases. Looked up from germline, CDR1 is SGHTA and CDR2 is FQGNSA. V lost 1 base, J lost 6 bases, and 2 bases stayed unmatched. The CDR3 has 13 residues. In DNA, the CDR3 is TGTGCCAGCAGCTTAGGTACTAGCGGCGAGCAGTACTTC. As protein: CASSLGTSGEQYF.

V is TRBV4-2 and J is TRBJ1-5; a possible D gene is TRBD1 (6 bases). Germline CDR1 is LGHNA and CDR2 is YNFKEQ. V shed 3 bases and J shed 6 bases, with 15 bases lying between them. CDR3 length equals 15 residues. In DNA, the CDR3 is TGTGCCAGCAGCCAGGATACAGGGTTCGGTCAGCCCCAGCATTTT. Its protein product is CASSQDTGFGQPQHF.

The V call is TRBV5-1, the J call TRBJ1-4; 7 bases map to TRBD1. The CDR3 covers 14 residues. CDR1 and CDR2 from the germline V gene are SGHRS and YFSETQ. The J segment lost 8 bases and the V segment lost 3 bases, leaving 7 bases of the junction unmatched. The CDR3 reads CASSSTGYWEKLFF. DNA for the CDR3: TGCGCCAGCAGCTCGACAGGGTACTGGGAAAAACTGTTTTTT.

The V gene is TRBV5-1, the J gene TRBJ2-3, with 8 bases identical to TRBD2. J was trimmed by 4 bases and V by 4 bases; bases with no gene match: 5. The CDR3 spans 14 residues. Germline V gene sequence: CDR1 SGHRS, CDR2 YFSETQ. The chain's CDR3 is CASSPSGSPDTQYF. Here the CDR3 DNA reads TGCGCCAGCAGCCCGAGCGGGAGCCCAGATACGCAGTATTTT.

J is TRBJ1-1 and V is TRBV4-1, with D perhaps TRBD1 (6 bases). The germline V gene has CDR1 MGHRA and CDR2 YSYEKL. The CDR3 is 17 residues long. The germline V and J ends were trimmed by 0 bases and 1 base, with 15 bases remaining between them. The CDR3 nucleotides are TGCGCCAGCAGCCAAGAGGAACGGACAGTACCGAACACTGAAGCTTTCTTT. Its translation is CASSQEERTVPNTEAFF.

This chain connects TRBV5-5 to TRBJ1-6; D unresolved. CDR1 and CDR2 (germline): SGHKS, YYEKEE (reference sequence). Trimming took 6 bases from V and 7 from J, leaving 14 bases between them. This CDR3 contains 14 residues. The CDR3 region is CASILGRGNSPLHF. The DNA for the CDR3 is TGTGCCAGCATTCTCGGACGGGGAAATTCACCCCTCCACTTT. The full variable domain, in which reference TRBV5-5 and TRBJ1-6 provide the parts outside the CDR3, is DAGVTQSPTHLIKTRGQQVTLRCSPISGHKSVSWYQQVLGQGPQFIFQYYEKEERGRGNFPDRFSARQFPNYSSELNVNALLLGDSALYLCASILGRGNSPLHFGNGTRLTVT.

This chain links TRBV27 with TRBJ2-7, with D tentatively TRBD1 (6 bases). The ends were cut back, 11 bases at V and 4 bases at J, with 15 bases in the middle. Germline-derived CDR1 and CDR2 are MNHEY and SMNVEV (reference sequence). The CDR3 is made up of 12 amino acids. The CDR3 sequence: CASWQGIYEQYF. CDR3 nucleotides: TGTGCCTCCTGGCAGGGGATATACGAGCAGTACTTC.

The rearrangement joins TRBV4-1 to TRBJ2-7, with 7 bases identical to TRBD1. CDR3 length equals 14 residues. Per the germline V gene, CDR1 is MGHRA and CDR2 is YSYEKL. V lost 1 base, J lost 1 base, and 1 base stayed unmatched. The CDR3 nucleotides are TGCGCCAGCAGCCAAGGACAGGGTTCCTACGAGCAGTACTTC. Its protein product is CASSQGQGSYEQYF.